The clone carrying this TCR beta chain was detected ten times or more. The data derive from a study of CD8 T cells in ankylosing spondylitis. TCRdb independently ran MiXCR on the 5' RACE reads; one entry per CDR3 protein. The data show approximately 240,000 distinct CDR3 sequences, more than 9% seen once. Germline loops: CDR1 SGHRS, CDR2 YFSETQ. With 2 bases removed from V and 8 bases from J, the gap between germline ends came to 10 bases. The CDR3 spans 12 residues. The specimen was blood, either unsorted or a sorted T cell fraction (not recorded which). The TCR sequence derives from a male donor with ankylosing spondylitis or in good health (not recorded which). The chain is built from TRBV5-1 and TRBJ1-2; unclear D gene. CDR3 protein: CASSLTMRGYTF. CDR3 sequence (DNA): TGCGCCAGCAGCTTAACCATGAGGGGCTACACCTTC.